This T cell receptor beta chain emerged from a study of T cells in Graves' hyperthyroidism and ophthalmopathy. Overall study results and limits: The model forecast ophthalmopathy, anticipating it by a median around 6.5 months before onset.

V lost 0 bases to trimming and J lost 8 bases; unmatched junction nucleotides: 9. The germline V gene has CDR1 SGHVS and CDR2 FQNEAQ. The CDR3 runs 15 residues. This clonotype was detected a few times. Its matching antigen is unknown. Researchers took RNA transcripts and amplified the TCR beta CDR3 regions from them. The HTBI set primed first-round TCR CDR3 RT-PCR. One entry per CDR3 protein results from TCRdb running MiXCR on the multiplex PCR reads. This sample has roughly 500,000 distinct CDR3 sequences; 40% to 50% occur once, and the top ten carry about 43%. The sample consisted of peripheral blood or thyroid tissue (not recorded which). This chain links TRBV7-8 with TRBJ1-2; 7 nucleotides agree with TRBD1. This clonotype was sampled from an adult woman with Graves' disease, either hyperthyroidism or ophthalmopathy (not recorded which). The chain's CDR3 is CASSLAPGGYQGYTF. As DNA, the CDR3 is TGTGCCAGCAGCTTAGCGCCAGGGGGGTATCAAGGCTACACCTTC.